This TCR beta chain was captured in a study of T cell repertoires in cytomegalovirus infection. About the research overall: CMV infection together with matching HLA type was indicated by public TCR beta signatures.

TCRdb redid the calling of the reads with MiXCR, one entry per CDR3 protein. The sample yields roughly 150,000 distinct CDR3 sequences, roughly a quarter seen once. In germline, CDR1 is MNHEY, CDR2 SMNVEV (reference sequence). This CDR3 is built from 15 residues. V was pared by 3 bases and J by 5 bases, with 4 bases of the junction left unmatched. Study-level points and caveats: Cumulative public TCR beta family frequency identified CMV carriers with the relevant HLA. What dominated the ex vivo response were HLA-C-restricted CMV-specific TCR beta clonotypes.

This clonotype turned up a few times. What it recognizes is unknown. The material sequenced was PBMCs. The V and J genes are TRBV27 and TRBJ2-1; TRBD2 aligns across 10 bases. This TCR came from a human donor in good health (CMV status not recorded). Some clones in this sample may be carry-over from other donors' samples. The CDR3 is CASSFGTSVHNEQFF. The CDR3 DNA follows: TGTGCCAGCAGTTTTGGGACTAGCGTCCACAATGAGCAGTTCTTC.